This TCR beta chain was obtained from a study of T cell repertoires in ileal Crohn's disease. Germline loops: CDR1 SQVTM, CDR2 ANQGSEA. This CDR3 comprises 18 residues. Trimming took 1 base from V and 1 from J; bases not matched to a gene: 10. The repertoire was sequenced with immunoSEQ multiplex PCR; TCRdb's copy has only in-frame clones and lacks some. The sample lists over 13,000 clones, 80% occurring once. The sequence derives from an adult with Crohn's disease. Sequenced input: ileal tissue. The chain is built from TRBV29-1 and TRBJ2-1; 10 positions match TRBD2. The CDR3 region is CSVEAFDSSGSSYNEQFF. Written as DNA, the CDR3 is TGCAGCGTTGAAGCATTTGATTCTAGCGGGAGTTCCTACAATGAGCAGTTCTTC.